The T cell receptor beta chain under discussion was sequenced for a study of blood T cells in healthy people across ages. Findings of the study overall: Aged donors had fewer naive CD4+ cells and lower diversity than long-lived donors. Diversity estimates from one million T cells were considered underestimates.

Trimming shortened V by 6 bases and J by 1 base, and 15 bases separated the two germline ends. Per the germline V gene, CDR1 is DFQATT and CDR2 is SNEGSKA (reference sequence). The CDR3 spans 14 residues. The sample, about 9.7 milliliters of peripheral blood, was drawn from each donor. To note about this clonotype: Its antigen is not known.

PCR was performed a second time for about 7 to 11 cycles using a sample-barcoded 5' primer and a J-beta primer mix. MiXCR, applied by TCRdb to the 5' RACE reads, yields one record per CDR3 protein. The sample contains about 900,000 distinct CDR3 sequences, around 49% of which appear only once. Sequencing used blood. V and J are TRBV20-1 and TRBJ1-2, with D maybe TRBD1 (5 bases). This TCR came from a man aged 30-40 years in good health. The CDR3 is CSAAKGTDNYGYTF. CDR3 DNA: TGCAGTGCGGCAAAGGGGACGGATAACTATGGCTACACCTTC.